The entry below describes one T cell receptor beta chain. Its target is unknown. The data stem from a study of T cells after yellow fever vaccination. Study results and caveats: Contamination of FACS-sorted repertoires by abundant clonotypes from the bulk population could occur.

A 5'RACE template-switching step, the method used to make TCR cDNA, added a universal primer site and UMIs. MiXCR, run by TCRdb on the 5' RACE reads, gives a single entry per CDR3 protein. The table has 500,000 to 650,000 distinct CDR3 sequences, approximately 13% seen once. Germline CDR1 and CDR2: MDHEN and SYDVKM. Trimming at V came to 5 bases and at J to 4 bases, leaving 7 bases not matched to a gene. The CDR3 sequence is 15 residues long. V gene TRBV28 combines with J gene TRBJ2-7; 11 positions agree with TRBD1. This clonotype was obtained from a man aged 25-45 years who received the YFV17D yellow fever vaccine. This specimen was PBMCs, taken on the day of the yellow fever booster vaccination. The CDR3 protein is CASSQPGTGGYEQYF. The CDR3 nucleotides read TGTGCCAGCAGTCAGCCCGGGACAGGGGGATACGAGCAGTACTTC.